The 13 T cell receptor beta chains below come from one sample, sequenced in a study of shared clonotypes between healthy human individuals. Generated by immunoSEQ multiplex PCR, the TCRdb table keeps only in-frame clones and is missing some. The sample has over a million clones; about 80% are singletons. Material for sequencing was memory CD4+ T cells sorted from blood. The subset was: CD45RA-negative fraction. Every receptor here comes from a man between 18 and 29 years old in good health.

The chain recombines TRBV5-4 with TRBJ1-4, with D unresolved. Trimming stripped 2 bases from V and 12 bases from J, with 11 bases between. The CDR3 loop spans 12 amino acids. From germline, CDR1 is SGHNT and CDR2 YYREEE (reference sequence). The CDR3 protein is CASSLGFGELFF. Written as DNA, the CDR3 is TGTGCCAGCAGCTTAGGGTTCGGGGAACTGTTTTTT.

This chain links TRBV18 with TRBJ1-3, with a weak D call TRBD1 (6 bases). CDR3 size: 16 residues. V was clipped by 3 bases and J by 0 bases, with 12 bases between them. Germline assignment: CDR1 KGHSH and CDR2 LQKENI. In nucleotides, the CDR3 is TGTGCCAGCTCACCCCTCGGGGGCGTCTCTGGAAACACCATATATTTT. Amino acid sequence: CASSPLGGVSGNTIYF.

This clone was observed once. Other DNA variants within this sample encode the same CDR3. The chain recombines TRBV18 with TRBJ2-5; D gene uncertain. The V end lost 2 bases, the J end lost 5 bases, and 6 bases lay between the germline ends. The CDR3 has 12 amino acids. The germline CDR1 and CDR2 sequences are KGHSH and LQKENI. The CDR3 here is CASSPIPETQYF. In nucleotides, the CDR3 is TGTGCCAGCTCACCAATACCGGAGACCCAGTACTTC.

V usage is TRBV19 and J usage is TRBJ2-1; TRBD1 agrees at 7 bases. V trimming: 5 bases; J trimming: 0 bases; junction bases outside the gene matches: 7. From germline, CDR1 is LNHDA and CDR2 SQIVND (reference sequence). CDR3 length equals 16 residues. The CDR3 sequence: CASSLLGQTSYNEQFF. The CDR3 DNA sequence: TGTGCCAGTAGTCTTTTGGGACAGACCTCCTACAATGAGCAGTTCTTC.

DNA for the CDR3: TGTGCCAGCAGCTTGCCCCAGATCCGAGAGACCCAGTACTTC. It encodes CASSLPQIRETQYF. The chain couples TRBV5-6 to TRBJ2-5, with no clear D. This CDR3 has 14 residues. CDR1 and CDR2 (germline): SGHDT, YYEEEE. V gave up 1 base and J gave up 4 bases, with 11 bases separating them.

V gene TRBV6-6 combines with J gene TRBJ2-1; possibly TRBD2 for D (6 bases). V lost 8 bases to trimming and J lost 2 bases, with 13 bases between them. The CDR3 is made up of 14 amino acids. CDR1 MNHNY and CDR2 SVGAGI come from the germline V gene (reference sequence). CDR3: CASAGTPTYNEQFF. The CDR3 region has the DNA TGTGCCAGCGCCGGGACTCCGACCTACAATGAGCAGTTCTTC.

This clone was recorded once. This chain joins TRBV5-5 and TRBJ2-5; D is ambiguous. With 4 bases removed from V and 5 bases from J, the gap between germline ends came to 15 bases. The CDR3 consists of 14 residues. Germline-derived CDR1 and CDR2 are SGHKS and YYEKEE (reference sequence). CDR3 protein: CASSTPGFSETQYF. The CDR3 DNA is TGTGCCAGCAGCACCCCAGGTTTTTCGGAGACCCAGTACTTC.

About this clone: A far larger clone lies a single base away; this is likely a read error. The rearrangement links TRBV28 to TRBJ2-7; the D is unclear. CDR1 is MDHEN and CDR2 is SYDVKM in the germline V gene. CDR3 size: 11 residues. The germline V and J ends were trimmed by 5 bases and 2 bases, with 4 bases remaining between them. The CDR3 DNA reads as TGTGCCAGCAGTGCCACCTACGAGCAGTACTTC. Amino acid sequence: CASSATYEQYF.

This sequence joins TRBV7-3 and TRBJ2-2, with D perhaps matching TRBD2 (5 bases). Germline V CDR1 and CDR2: SGHTA, FQGTGA. The germline V and J ends were trimmed by 8 bases and 1 base, with 8 bases remaining between them. The CDR3 runs 13 residues. CDR3 nucleotide sequence: TGTGCCAGCCAGGCGGGGAACACCGGGGAGCTGTTTTTT. It encodes CASQAGNTGELFF.

This chain joins TRBV4-1 and TRBJ1-6; D is unclear. Germline V gene data show CDR1 as MGHRA and CDR2 as YSYEKL. Trimming removed 10 bases at V and 6 bases at J, with 7 bases between. The CDR3 sequence is 11 residues long. The CDR3 nucleotides are TGCGCCAATAGAGCTAATTCACCCCTCCACTTT. The encoded protein is CANRANSPLHF.

The chain is built from TRBV4-3 and TRBJ2-1; possible D gene TRBD2, 7 bases. Trimming removed 3 bases from V and 4 bases from J, with 16 bases in between. From germline, CDR1 is LGHNA and CDR2 YSLEER. The CDR3 loop spans 16 amino acids. CDR3 region: CASSQSGGLRYNEQFF. The CDR3 region has the DNA TGCGCCAGCAGCCAGTCCGGGGGGCTTAGGTACAATGAGCAGTTCTTC.

The V gene is TRBV2, the J gene TRBJ2-2; D call uncertain. CDR1 and CDR2 from the germline V gene are SNHLY and FYNNEI. V was cut by 5 bases and J by 1 base, with 11 bases left in between. The CDR3 runs 15 residues. The CDR3 loop reads CASSPNLKNTGELFF. DNA for the CDR3: TGTGCCAGCAGTCCGAACTTGAAGAACACCGGGGAGCTGTTTTTT.

The chain combines TRBV30 with TRBJ2-3, with a weak D call TRBD1 (5 bases). Germline CDR1 is GTSNPN and CDR2 is SVGIG (reference sequence). CDR3 length: 15 amino acids. The V end lost 2 bases, the J end lost 5 bases, and 17 bases lay between the germline ends. The CDR3: CAWSPLGVGGDTQYF. In DNA, the CDR3 is TGTGCCTGGAGTCCTTTAGGGGTCGGTGGAGATACGCAGTATTTT. The full variable domain, with the rest looked up from reference TRBV30 and TRBJ2-3, is SQTIHQWPATLVQPVGSPLSLECTVEGTSNPNLYWYRQAAGRGLQLLFYSVGIGQISSEVPQNLSASRPQDRQFILSSKKLLLSDSGFYLCAWSPLGVGGDTQYFGPGTRLTVL.